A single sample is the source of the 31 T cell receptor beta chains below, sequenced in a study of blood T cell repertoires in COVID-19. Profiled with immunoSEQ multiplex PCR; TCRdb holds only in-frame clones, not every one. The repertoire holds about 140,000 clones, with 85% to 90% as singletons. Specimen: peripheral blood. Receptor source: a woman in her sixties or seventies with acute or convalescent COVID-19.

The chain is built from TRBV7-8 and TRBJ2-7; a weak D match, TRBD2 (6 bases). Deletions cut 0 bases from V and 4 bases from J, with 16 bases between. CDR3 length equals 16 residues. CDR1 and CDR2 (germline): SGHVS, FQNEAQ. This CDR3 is CASSLAQGGASYEQYF. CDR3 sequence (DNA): TGTGCCAGCAGCTTAGCGCAGGGAGGAGCATCTTACGAGCAGTACTTC. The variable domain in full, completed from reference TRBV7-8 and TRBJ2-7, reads GAGVSQSPRYKVAKRGQDVALRCDPISGHVSLFWYQQALGQGPEFLTYFQNEAQLDKSGLPSDRFFAERPEGSVSTLKIQRTQQEDSAVYLCASSLAQGGASYEQYFGPGTRLTVT.

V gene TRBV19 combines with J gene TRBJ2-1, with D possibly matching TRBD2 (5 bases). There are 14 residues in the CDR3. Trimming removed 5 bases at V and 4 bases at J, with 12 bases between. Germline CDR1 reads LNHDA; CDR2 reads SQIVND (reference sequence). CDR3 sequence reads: CASSVLSGYNEQFF. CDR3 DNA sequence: TGTGCCAGTAGTGTGCTCAGCGGATACAATGAGCAGTTCTTC.

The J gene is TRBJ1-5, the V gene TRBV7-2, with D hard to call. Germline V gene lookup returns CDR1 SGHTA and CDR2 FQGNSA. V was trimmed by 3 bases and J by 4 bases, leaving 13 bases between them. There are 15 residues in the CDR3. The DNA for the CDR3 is TGTGCCAGCAGCTTTATGAACAGTTTAAATCAGCCCCAGCATTTT. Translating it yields CASSFMNSLNQPQHF.

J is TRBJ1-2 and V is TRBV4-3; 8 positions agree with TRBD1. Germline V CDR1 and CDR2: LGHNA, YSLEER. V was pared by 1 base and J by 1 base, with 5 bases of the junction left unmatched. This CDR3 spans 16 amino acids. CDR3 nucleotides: TGCGCCAGCAGCCAAGGACAGGGGAGGGTTAACTATGGCTACACCTTC. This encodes CASSQGQGRVNYGYTF.

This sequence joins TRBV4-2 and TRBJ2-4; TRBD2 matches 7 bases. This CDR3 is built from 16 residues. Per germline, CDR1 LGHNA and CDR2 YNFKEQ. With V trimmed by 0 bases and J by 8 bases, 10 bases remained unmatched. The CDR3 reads CASSQELAADGDIQYF. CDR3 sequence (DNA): TGTGCCAGCAGCCAAGAGCTAGCGGCCGATGGGGACATTCAGTACTTC.

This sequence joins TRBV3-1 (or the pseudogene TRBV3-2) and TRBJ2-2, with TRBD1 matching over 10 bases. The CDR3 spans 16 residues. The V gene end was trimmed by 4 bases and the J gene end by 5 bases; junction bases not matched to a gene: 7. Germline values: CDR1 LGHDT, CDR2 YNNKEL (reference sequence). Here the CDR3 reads CASSPRQGAITGELFF. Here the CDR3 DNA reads TGTGCCAGCAGCCCACGACAGGGGGCGATAACCGGGGAGCTGTTTTTT.

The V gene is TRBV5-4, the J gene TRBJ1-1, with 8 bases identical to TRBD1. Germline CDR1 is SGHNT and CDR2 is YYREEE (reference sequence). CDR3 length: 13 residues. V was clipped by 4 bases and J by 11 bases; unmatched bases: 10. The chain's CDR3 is CASSRTGRVAAFF. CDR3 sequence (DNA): TGTGCCAGCAGCAGGACAGGGCGGGTGGCGGCTTTCTTT.

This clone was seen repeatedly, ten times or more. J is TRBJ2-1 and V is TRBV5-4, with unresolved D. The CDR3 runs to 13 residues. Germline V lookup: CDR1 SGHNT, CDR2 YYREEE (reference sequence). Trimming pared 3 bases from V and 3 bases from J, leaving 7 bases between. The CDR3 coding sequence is TGTGCCAGCAGCTCCCCGGGCTACAATGAGCAGTTCTTC. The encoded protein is CASSSPGYNEQFF. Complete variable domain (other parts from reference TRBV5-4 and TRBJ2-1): ETGVTQSPTHLIKTRGQQVTLRCSSQSGHNTVSWYQQALGQGPQFIFQYYREEENGRGNFPPRFSGLQFPNYSSELNVNALELDDSALYLCASSSPGYNEQFFGPGTRLTVL.

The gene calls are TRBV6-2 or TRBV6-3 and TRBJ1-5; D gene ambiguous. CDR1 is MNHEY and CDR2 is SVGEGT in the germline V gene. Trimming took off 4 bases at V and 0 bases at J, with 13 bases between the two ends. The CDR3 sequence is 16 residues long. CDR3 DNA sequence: TGTGCCAGCAGTTTTAACGGGTTACATAGCAATCAGCCCCAGCATTTT. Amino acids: CASSFNGLHSNQPQHF.

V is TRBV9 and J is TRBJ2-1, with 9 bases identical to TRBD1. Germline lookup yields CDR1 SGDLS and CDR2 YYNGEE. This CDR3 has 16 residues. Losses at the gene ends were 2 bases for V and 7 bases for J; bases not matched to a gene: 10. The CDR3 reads CASSVLGQGYANEQFF. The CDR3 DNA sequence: TGTGCCAGCAGCGTCCTCGGACAGGGGTATGCTAATGAGCAGTTCTTC. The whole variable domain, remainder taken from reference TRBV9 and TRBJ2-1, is DSGVTQTPKHLITATGQRVTLRCSPRSGDLSVYWYQQSLDQGLQFLIQYYNGEERAKGNILERFSAQQFPDLHSELNLSSLELGDSALYFCASSVLGQGYANEQFFGPGTRLTVL.

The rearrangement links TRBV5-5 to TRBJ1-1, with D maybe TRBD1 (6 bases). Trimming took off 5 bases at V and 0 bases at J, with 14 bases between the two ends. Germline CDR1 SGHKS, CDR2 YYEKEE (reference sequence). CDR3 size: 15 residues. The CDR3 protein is CASRTSGGLNTEAFF. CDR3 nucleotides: TGTGCCAGCAGGACGTCGGGGGGGCTGAACACTGAAGCTTTCTTT.

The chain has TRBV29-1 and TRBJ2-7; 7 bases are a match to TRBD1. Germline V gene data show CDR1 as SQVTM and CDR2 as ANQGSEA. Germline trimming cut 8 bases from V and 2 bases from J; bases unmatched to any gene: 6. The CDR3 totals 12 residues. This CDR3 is CSSRTGPYEQYF. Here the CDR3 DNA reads TGCAGCTCCCGGACAGGCCCCTACGAGCAGTACTTC.

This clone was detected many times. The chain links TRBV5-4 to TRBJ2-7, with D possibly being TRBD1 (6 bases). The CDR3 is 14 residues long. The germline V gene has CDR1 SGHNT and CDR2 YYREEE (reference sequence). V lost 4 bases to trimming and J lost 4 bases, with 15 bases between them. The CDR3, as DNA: TGTGCCAGCAGCCCTCGAGGACAGAATTACGAGCAGTACTTC. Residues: CASSPRGQNYEQYF.

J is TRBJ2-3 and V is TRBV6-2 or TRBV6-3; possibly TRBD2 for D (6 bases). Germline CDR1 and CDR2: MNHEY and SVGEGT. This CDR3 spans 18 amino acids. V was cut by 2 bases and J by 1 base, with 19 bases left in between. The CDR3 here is CASSYLSGVGVRTDTQYF. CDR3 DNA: TGTGCCAGCAGTTACCTTTCGGGAGTGGGGGTGCGCACAGATACGCAGTATTTT.

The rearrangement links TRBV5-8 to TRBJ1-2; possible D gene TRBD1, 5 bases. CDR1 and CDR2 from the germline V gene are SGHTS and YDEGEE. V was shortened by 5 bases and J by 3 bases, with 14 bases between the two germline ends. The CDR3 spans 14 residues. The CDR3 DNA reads TGTGCCAGCAGAAAGACAGAGAACTACTATGGCTACACCTTC. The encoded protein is CASRKTENYYGYTF.

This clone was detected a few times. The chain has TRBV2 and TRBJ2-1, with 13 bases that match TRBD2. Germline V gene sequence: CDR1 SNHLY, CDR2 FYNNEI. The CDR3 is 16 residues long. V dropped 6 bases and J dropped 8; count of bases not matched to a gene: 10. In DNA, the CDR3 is TGTGCCAGCAGAAGACTAGCGGGGGGCGTATTTGATGAGCAGTTCTTC. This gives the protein CASRRLAGGVFDEQFF.

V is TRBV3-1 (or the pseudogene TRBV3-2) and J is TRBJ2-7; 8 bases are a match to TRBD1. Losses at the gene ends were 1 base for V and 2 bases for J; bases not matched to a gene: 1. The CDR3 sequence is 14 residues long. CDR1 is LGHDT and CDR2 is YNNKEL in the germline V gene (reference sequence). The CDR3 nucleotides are TGTGCCAGCAGCCAAGGGGACAGGCCCTACGAGCAGTACTTC. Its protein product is CASSQGDRPYEQYF.

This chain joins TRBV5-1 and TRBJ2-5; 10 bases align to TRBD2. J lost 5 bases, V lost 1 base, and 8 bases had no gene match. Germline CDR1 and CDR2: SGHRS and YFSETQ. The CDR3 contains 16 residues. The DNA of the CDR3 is TGCGCCAGCAGCTTGTTCGAGCGGGGGGGCCAGGAGACCCAGTACTTC. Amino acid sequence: CASSLFERGGQETQYF.

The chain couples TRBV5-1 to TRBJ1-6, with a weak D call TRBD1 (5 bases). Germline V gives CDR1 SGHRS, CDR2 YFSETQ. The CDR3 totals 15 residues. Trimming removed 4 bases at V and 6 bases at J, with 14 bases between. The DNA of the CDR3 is TGCGCCAGCAGCCTAGACAGTTTTCCTAATTCACCCCTCCACTTT. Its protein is CASSLDSFPNSPLHF.

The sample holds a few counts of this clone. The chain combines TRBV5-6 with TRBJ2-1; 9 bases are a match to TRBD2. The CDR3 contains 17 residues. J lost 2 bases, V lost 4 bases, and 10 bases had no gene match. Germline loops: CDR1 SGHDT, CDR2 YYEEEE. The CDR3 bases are TGTGCCAGCAGCCCTGAGTTGGGCGGGGGGGCCTACAATGAGCAGTTCTTC. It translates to CASSPELGGGAYNEQFF.

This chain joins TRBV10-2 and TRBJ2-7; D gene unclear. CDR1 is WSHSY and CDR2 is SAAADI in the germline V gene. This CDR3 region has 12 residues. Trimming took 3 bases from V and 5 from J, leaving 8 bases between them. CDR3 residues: CASSDMSDEQYF. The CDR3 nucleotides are TGCGCCAGCAGTGACATGAGCGACGAGCAGTACTTC.

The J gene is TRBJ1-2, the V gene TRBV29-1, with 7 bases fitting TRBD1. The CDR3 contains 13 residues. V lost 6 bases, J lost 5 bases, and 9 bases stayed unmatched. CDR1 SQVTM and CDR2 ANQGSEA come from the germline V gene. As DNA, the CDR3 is TGCAGCGTGGTGAGGGGACAGCAGTATGGCTACACCTTC. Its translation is CSVVRGQQYGYTF. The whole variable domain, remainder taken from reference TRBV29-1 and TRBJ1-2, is SAVISQKPSRDICQRGTSLTIQCQVDSQVTMMFWYRQQPGQSLTLIATANQGSEATYESGFVIDKFPISRPNLTFSTLTVSNMSPEDSSIYLCSVVRGQQYGYTFGSGTRLTVV.

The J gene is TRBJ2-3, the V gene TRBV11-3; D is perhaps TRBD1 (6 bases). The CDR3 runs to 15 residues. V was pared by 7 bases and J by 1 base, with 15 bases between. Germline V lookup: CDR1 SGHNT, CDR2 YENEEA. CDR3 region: CASTLTGSGTDTQYF. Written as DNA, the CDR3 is TGTGCCAGCACCCTCACAGGGTCGGGCACAGATACGCAGTATTTT.

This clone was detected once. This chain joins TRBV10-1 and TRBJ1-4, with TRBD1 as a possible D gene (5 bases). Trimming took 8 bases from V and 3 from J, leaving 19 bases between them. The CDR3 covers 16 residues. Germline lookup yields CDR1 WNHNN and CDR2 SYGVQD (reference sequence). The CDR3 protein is CASPSDQTDANEKLFF. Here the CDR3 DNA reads TGCGCCAGCCCCTCGGATCAGACAGACGCTAATGAAAAACTGTTTTTT.

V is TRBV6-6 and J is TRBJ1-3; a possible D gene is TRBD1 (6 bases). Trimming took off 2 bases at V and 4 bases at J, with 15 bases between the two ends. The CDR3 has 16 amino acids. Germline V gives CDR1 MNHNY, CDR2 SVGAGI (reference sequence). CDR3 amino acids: CASSYVATGFGNTIYF. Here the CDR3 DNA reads TGTGCCAGCAGTTACGTGGCTACAGGGTTCGGAAACACCATATATTTT.

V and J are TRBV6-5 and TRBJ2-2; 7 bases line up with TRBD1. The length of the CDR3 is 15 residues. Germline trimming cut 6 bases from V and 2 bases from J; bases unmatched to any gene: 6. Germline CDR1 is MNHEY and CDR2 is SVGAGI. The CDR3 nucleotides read TGTGCCAGCAGGGTAGACAGGGCTAACACCGGGGAGCTGTTTTTT. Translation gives CASRVDRANTGELFF.

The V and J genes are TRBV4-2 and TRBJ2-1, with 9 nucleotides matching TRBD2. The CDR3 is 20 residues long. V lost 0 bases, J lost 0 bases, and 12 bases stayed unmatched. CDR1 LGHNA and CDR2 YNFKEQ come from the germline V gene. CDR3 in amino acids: CASSQDGGGGALGSYNEQFF. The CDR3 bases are TGTGCCAGCAGCCAAGATGGTGGCGGGGGGGCGTTAGGCTCCTACAATGAGCAGTTCTTC.

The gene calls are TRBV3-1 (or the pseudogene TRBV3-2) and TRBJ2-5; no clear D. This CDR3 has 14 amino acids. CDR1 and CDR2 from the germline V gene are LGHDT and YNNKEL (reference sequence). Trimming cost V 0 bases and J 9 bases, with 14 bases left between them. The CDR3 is CASSQDGLRKSQYF. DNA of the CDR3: TGTGCCAGCAGCCAAGATGGGCTGCGCAAATCCCAGTACTTC.

CDR3 coding DNA: TGTGCCAGCCGCCCTGGGACAGTTAATTCACCCCTCCACTTT. It yields the protein CASRPGTVNSPLHF. The V call is TRBV28, the J call TRBJ1-6; 7 nucleotides match TRBD1. Germline V gene sequence: CDR1 MDHEN, CDR2 SYDVKM. V lost 8 bases, J lost 6 bases, and 7 bases stayed unmatched. This CDR3 contains 14 residues. Full variable domain (missing parts from reference TRBV28 and TRBJ1-6): DVKVTQSSRYLVKRTGEKVFLECVQDMDHENMFWYRQDPGLGLRLIYFSYDVKMKEKGDIPEGYSVSREKKERFSLILESASTNQTSMYLCASRPGTVNSPLHFGNGTRLTVT.

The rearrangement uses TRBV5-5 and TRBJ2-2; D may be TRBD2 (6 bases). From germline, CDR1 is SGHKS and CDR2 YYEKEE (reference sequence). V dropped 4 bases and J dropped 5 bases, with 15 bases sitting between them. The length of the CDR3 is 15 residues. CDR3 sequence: CASSLGPAGTGELFF. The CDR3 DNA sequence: TGTGCCAGCAGCCTGGGCCCCGCGGGGACCGGGGAGCTGTTTTTT.

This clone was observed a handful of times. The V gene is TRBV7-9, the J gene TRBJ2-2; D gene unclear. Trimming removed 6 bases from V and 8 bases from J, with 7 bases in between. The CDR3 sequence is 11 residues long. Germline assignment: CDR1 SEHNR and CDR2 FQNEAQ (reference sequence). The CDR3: CASSFFGELFF. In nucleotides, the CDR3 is TGTGCCAGCAGTTTCTTTGGGGAGCTGTTTTTT.